The 14 T cell receptor beta chains given below trace back to one sample, sequenced in a study of beta chain features in type 1 diabetes. Expressed TCRB transcripts got sequenced, as all isolated RNA was reverse transcribed. Clones were sequenced by immunoSEQ multiplex PCR, and TCRdb holds only the in-frame ones, with some missing. The repertoire has just over 600,000 clones, around 16% of them found once; the top ten carry 0.07% to 0.095%. The material sequenced was naive CD4+ T cells from blood. Receptors originate from a man aged 18 to 29 in good health.

This clone was counted between two and nine times. The rearrangement joins TRBV25-1 to TRBJ2-3, with D hard to call. Between the trimmed V and J ends, which lost 6 bases and 0 bases, there was a span of 10 bases. The CDR3 has 14 amino acids. Germline assignment: CDR1 MGHDK and CDR2 SYGVNS. In DNA form, the CDR3 reads TGTGCCAGCAGATTCGACGATAGCACAGATACGCAGTATTTT. This translates into CASRFDDSTDTQYF. Complete variable domain (other parts from reference TRBV25-1 and TRBJ2-3): EADIYQTPRYLVIGTGKKITLECSQTMGHDKMYWYQQDPGMELHLIHYSYGVNSTEKGDLSSESTVSRIRTEHFPLTLESARPSHTSQYLCASRFDDSTDTQYFGPGTRLTVL.

This clone appeared a few times. The gene calls are TRBV29-1 and TRBJ2-1; D is perhaps TRBD2 (6 bases). Trimming cost V 6 bases and J 0 bases, with 9 bases left between them. The CDR3 extends over 13 amino acids. Germline V gives CDR1 SQVTM, CDR2 ANQGSEA. The DNA of the CDR3 is TGCAGCGTGACTAGTGGCTCCTACAATGAGCAGTTCTTC. Translating gives CSVTSGSYNEQFF.

CDR3 sequence (DNA): TGTGCCAGCAGCCCGGCGTCGGGACTAGCGGGAGGCGCAGATACGCAGTATTTT. Translation gives CASSPASGLAGGADTQYF. The chain links TRBV7-2 to TRBJ2-3; 15 nucleotides align to TRBD2. Trimming removed 5 bases from V and 4 bases from J; junction bases left unmatched: 10. The germline V gene has CDR1 SGHTA and CDR2 FQGNSA. There are 18 residues in the CDR3. Together with reference TRBV7-2 and TRBJ2-3, the CDR3 gives the full variable domain: GAGVSQSPSNKVTEKGKDVELRCDPISGHTALYWYRQSLGQGLEFLIYFQGNSAPDKSGLPSDRFSAERTGGSVSTLTIQRTQQEDSAVYLCASSPASGLAGGADTQYFGPGTRLTVL.

The V call is TRBV13, the J call TRBJ1-4; TRBD1 is a possible D gene (5 bases). V gave up 4 bases and J gave up 3 bases, with 12 bases separating them. CDR1 is PRHDT, CDR2 FYEKMQ, per germline (reference sequence). The length of the CDR3 is 15 residues. The CDR3 loop reads CASSSGRFPNEKLFF. The CDR3 DNA reads TGTGCCAGCAGCTCGGGGCGTTTTCCTAATGAAAAACTGTTTTTT. The variable domain in full, with the rest retrieved from reference TRBV13 and TRBJ1-4, is AAGVIQSPRHLIKEKRETATLKCYPIPRHDTVYWYQQGPGQDPQFLISFYEKMQSDKGSIPDRFSAQQFSDYHSELNMSSLELGDSALYFCASSSGRFPNEKLFFGSGTQLSVL.

A remark on this clone: Other DNA sequences within the sample encode an identical CDR3. The chain combines TRBV4-3 with TRBJ1-6; D call uncertain. With 0 bases removed from V and 10 bases from J, the gap between germline ends came to 7 bases. CDR3 length: 13 residues. Germline V lookup: CDR1 LGHNA, CDR2 YSLEER. The CDR3 region is CASSQELGSPLHF. The CDR3 bases are TGCGCCAGCAGCCAAGAATTGGGATCACCCCTCCACTTT.

The rearrangement uses TRBV9 and TRBJ1-5, with D tentatively TRBD1 (6 bases). In germline, CDR1 is SGDLS, CDR2 YYNGEE. V lost 5 bases, J lost 5 bases, and 11 bases lay in between. CDR3 length: 13 amino acids. CDR3 loop: CASSRGADQPQHF. CDR3 nucleotides: TGTGCCAGCAGTCGGGGGGCGGATCAGCCCCAGCATTTT.

The chain carries TRBV5-6 and TRBJ2-2, with 8 bases that match TRBD1. Per germline, CDR1 SGHDT and CDR2 YYEEEE. V was clipped by 2 bases and J by 4 bases; unmatched bases: 7. The CDR3 is 16 amino acids. The CDR3 is CASSFPGQVSTGELFF. The CDR3 DNA is TGTGCCAGCAGCTTCCCGGGACAGGTGTCCACCGGGGAGCTGTTTTTT.

This clone was observed a handful of times. This chain links TRBV30 with TRBJ1-5, with D unclear. The CDR3 runs to 17 residues. Germline V gives CDR1 GTSNPN, CDR2 SVGIG (reference sequence). Trimming removed 5 bases from V and 0 bases from J, with 20 bases in between. CDR3 sequence: CAWGNSGIAFSNQPQHF. The DNA for the CDR3 is TGTGCCTGGGGGAATTCCGGGATTGCCTTTAGCAATCAGCCCCAGCATTTT.

V gene TRBV6-4 combines with J gene TRBJ2-4; 9 bases fit TRBD1. With 9 bases clipped from V and 4 bases from J, the junction kept 7 bases outside the gene matches. The germline V gene has CDR1 MRHNA and CDR2 SNTAGT. The CDR3 totals 14 residues. The CDR3 DNA reads as TGTGCCAGTACGTTTGGACAGGGGAAAAACATTCAGTACTTC. It encodes CASTFGQGKNIQYF.

The V gene is TRBV4-2, the J gene TRBJ1-1, with 7 bases matching TRBD1. J lost 4 bases, V lost 1 base, and 3 bases had no gene match. CDR3 length equals 14 residues. Germline V gene data show CDR1 as LGHNA and CDR2 as YNFKEQ. The chain's CDR3 is CASSQAAGGTEAFF. The CDR3 nucleotides read TGTGCCAGCAGCCAAGCGGCAGGGGGCACTGAAGCTTTCTTT.

This clone showed up just a few times. The rearrangement links TRBV27 to TRBJ2-6; D may correspond to TRBD1 or TRBD2 (5 bases each). V lost 3 bases and J lost 1, with 7 bases in between. CDR1 is MNHEY and CDR2 is SMNVEV in the germline V gene (reference sequence). This CDR3 has 15 amino acids. The CDR3 protein is CASSFWGSGANVLTF. In DNA form, the CDR3 reads TGTGCCAGCAGTTTTTGGGGGTCTGGGGCCAACGTCCTGACTTTC.

This clone appeared a few times. The genes are TRBV4-3 and TRBJ1-6, with D maybe TRBD1 (5 bases). The CDR3 consists of 15 residues. The ends were cut back, 1 base at V and 6 bases at J, with 10 bases in the middle. CDR1 and CDR2 (germline): LGHNA, YSLEER. The CDR3 spells CASSQVRGTNSPLHF. Here the CDR3 DNA reads TGCGCCAGCAGCCAAGTGAGGGGAACTAATTCACCCCTCCACTTT.

The chain carries TRBV9 and TRBJ2-7, with 12 bases identical to TRBD2. CDR1 is SGDLS and CDR2 is YYNGEE in the germline V gene. Trimming took 3 bases from V and 7 from J; bases not matched to a gene: 8. The CDR3 spans 15 residues. The CDR3 nucleotides read TGTGCCAGCAGCGGGACTAGCGGGATCTTTGGGGAGCAGTACTTC. Translation gives CASSGTSGIFGEQYF.

This clone was seen a handful of times. The genes are TRBV10-3 and TRBJ2-2; 7 bases line up with TRBD1. Trimming took 5 bases from V and 4 from J; bases not matched to a gene: 10. The CDR3 length is 16 residues. The germline V gene has CDR1 ENHRY and CDR2 SYGVKD. The CDR3 DNA sequence: TGTGCCATCAGTCCGACCAGGGGGTCGGCCACCGGGGAGCTGTTTTTT. Amino acid sequence: CAISPTRGSATGELFF.